The T cell receptor (beta chain) under discussion was sequenced for a study of regulatory T cells in long-lasting Graves disease. In the study overall: The antithyroid drugs taken by newly diagnosed Graves' patients had been used for under 3 months.

This clonotype was picked up many times. Its antigen remains unidentified. The CDR3 is 14 residues long. Trimming pared 5 bases from V and 6 bases from J, leaving 14 bases between. Germline V gene sequence: CDR1 MNHNS, CDR2 SASEGT. Time point: newly diagnosed GD, antithyroid drugs for less than 3 months. Construction of the TCR library relied on RNA isolated from PBMCs. The study, taken as a whole, reports: When disease was persistent, TRBV28, TRBJ1-2 and TRBJ2-5 were the favored segments.

Building of the TCR beta libraries involved iRepertoire HTBI primers and Arm-PCR of CDR3 regions. A single record per CDR3 protein comes from TCRdb applying MiXCR to the multiplex PCR reads. In the table there are 580,000 or so distinct CDR3 sequences, about 15% of which are singletons. These same records also appear under a second study, on T cells in Graves' hyperthyroidism and ophthalmopathy. That source adds: Orbital computed tomography and thyroid ultrasound, together with serum TRAb and thyroxine and clinical symptoms, were used for diagnoses.

The rearrangement uses TRBV6-1 and TRBJ1-5; D is unclear. The clonotype was recovered from a man aged 18 to 35 with Graves disease. The source material was peripheral blood mononuclear cells (PBMCs), sampled at new diagnosis, from a patient treated with antithyroid drugs. Written as DNA, the CDR3 is TGTGCCAGCAGTACCTCGGGGAATACTCAGCCCCAGCATTTT. It codes for CASSTSGNTQPQHF.